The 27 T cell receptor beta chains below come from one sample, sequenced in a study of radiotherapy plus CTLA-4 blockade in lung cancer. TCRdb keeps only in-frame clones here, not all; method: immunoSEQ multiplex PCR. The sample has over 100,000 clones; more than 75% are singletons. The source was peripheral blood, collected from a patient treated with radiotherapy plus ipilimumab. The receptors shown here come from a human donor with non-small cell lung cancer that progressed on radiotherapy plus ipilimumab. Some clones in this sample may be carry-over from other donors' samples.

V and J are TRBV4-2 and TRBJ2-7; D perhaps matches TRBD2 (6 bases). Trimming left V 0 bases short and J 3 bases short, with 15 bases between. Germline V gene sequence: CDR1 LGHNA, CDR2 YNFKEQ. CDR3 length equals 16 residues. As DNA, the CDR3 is TGTGCCAGCAGCCAAGACGTCGCGGGGCCCTACTACGAGCAGTACTTC. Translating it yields CASSQDVAGPYYEQYF.

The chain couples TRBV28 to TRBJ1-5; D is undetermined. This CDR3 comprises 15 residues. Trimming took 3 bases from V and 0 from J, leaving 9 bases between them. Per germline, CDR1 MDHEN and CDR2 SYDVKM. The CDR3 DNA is TGTGCCAGCAGTTTGATTCGGGATAGCAATCAGCCCCAGCATTTT. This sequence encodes CASSLIRDSNQPQHF.

CDR3 protein: CATSLTLKETQYF. The CDR3 DNA reads as TGTGCCACCAGCTTGACCCTGAAAGAGACCCAGTACTTC. This chain connects TRBV15 to TRBJ2-5; the D is unclear. Trimming shortened V by 5 bases and J by 3 bases, and 10 bases separated the two germline ends. Germline loops: CDR1 LNHNV, CDR2 YYDKDF (reference sequence). There are 13 residues in the CDR3.

The CDR3 region has the DNA TGTGCCAGCAGTGAATATCGGGGGACCGATTCACCCCTCCACTTT. It specifies CASSEYRGTDSPLHF. The chain carries TRBV6-1 and TRBJ1-6; possibly TRBD1 for D (5 bases). The CDR3 has 15 residues. The germline V and J ends were trimmed by 2 bases and 8 bases, with 13 bases remaining between them. The germline gives CDR1 MNHNS, CDR2 SASEGT.

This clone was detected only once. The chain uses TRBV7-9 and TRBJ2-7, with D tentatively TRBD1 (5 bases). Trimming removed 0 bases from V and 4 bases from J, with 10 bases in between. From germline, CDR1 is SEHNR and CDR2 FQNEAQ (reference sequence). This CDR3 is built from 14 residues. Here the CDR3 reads CASSLARVGYEQYF. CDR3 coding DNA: TGTGCCAGCAGCTTAGCCAGGGTGGGGTACGAGCAGTACTTC. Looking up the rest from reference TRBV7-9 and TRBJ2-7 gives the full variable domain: DTGVSQNPRHKITKRGQNVTFRCDPISEHNRLYWYRQTLGQGPEFLTYFQNEAQLEKSRLLSDRFSAERPKGSFSTLEIQRTEQGDSAMYLCASSLARVGYEQYFGPGTRLTVT.

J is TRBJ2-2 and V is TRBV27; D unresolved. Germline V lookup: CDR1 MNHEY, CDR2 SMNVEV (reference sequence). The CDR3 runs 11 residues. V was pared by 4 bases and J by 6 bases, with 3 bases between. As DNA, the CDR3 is TGTGCCAGCAGTTATGCCGGGGAGCTGTTTTTT. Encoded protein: CASSYAGELFF.

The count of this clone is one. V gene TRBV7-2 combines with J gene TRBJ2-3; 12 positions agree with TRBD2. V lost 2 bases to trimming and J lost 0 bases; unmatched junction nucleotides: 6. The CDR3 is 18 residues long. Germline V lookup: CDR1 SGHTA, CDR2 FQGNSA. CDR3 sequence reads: CASSLPSGGVWSTDTQYF. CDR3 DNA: TGTGCCAGCAGCTTACCTAGCGGGGGGGTGTGGAGCACAGATACGCAGTATTTT.

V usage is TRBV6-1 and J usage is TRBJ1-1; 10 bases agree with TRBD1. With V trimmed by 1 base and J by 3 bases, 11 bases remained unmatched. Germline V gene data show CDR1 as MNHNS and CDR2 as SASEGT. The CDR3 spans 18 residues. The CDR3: CASSEGGQGGSSDTEAFF. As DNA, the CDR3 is TGTGCCAGCAGTGAAGGAGGACAGGGGGGTTCTTCGGACACTGAAGCTTTCTTT.

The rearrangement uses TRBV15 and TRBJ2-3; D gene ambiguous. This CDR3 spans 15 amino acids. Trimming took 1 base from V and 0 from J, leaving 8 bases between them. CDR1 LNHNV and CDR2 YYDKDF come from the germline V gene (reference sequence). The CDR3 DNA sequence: TGTGCCACCAGCAGAGCACCTAGGAGCACAGATACGCAGTATTTT. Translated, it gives CATSRAPRSTDTQYF.

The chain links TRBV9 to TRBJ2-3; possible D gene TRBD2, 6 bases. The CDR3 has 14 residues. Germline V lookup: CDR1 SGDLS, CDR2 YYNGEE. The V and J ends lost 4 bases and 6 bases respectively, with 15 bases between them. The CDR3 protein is CASSTHAGRDTQYF. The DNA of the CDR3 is TGTGCCAGCAGCACACACGCGGGGCGGGATACGCAGTATTTT.

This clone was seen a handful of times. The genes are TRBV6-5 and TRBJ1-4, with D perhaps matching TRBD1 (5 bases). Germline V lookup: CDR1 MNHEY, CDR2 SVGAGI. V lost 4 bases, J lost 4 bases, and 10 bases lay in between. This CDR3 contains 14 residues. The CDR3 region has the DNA TGTGCCAGCAGTTCCTCGGGGGTTAATGAAAAACTGTTTTTT. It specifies CASSSSGVNEKLFF.

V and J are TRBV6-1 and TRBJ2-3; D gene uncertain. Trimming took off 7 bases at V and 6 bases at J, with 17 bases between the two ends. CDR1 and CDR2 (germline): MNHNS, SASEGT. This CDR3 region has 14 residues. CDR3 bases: TGTGCCAGCACCACGAACATTTGGGGTGATACGCAGTATTTT. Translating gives CASTTNIWGDTQYF.

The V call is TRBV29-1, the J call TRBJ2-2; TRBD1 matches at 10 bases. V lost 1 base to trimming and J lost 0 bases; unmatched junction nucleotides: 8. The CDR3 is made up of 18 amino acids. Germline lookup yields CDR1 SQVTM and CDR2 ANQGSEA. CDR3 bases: TGCAGCGTTGAAGTGCGGGACAGGGGATCCCCGAACACCGGGGAGCTGTTTTTT. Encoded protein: CSVEVRDRGSPNTGELFF.

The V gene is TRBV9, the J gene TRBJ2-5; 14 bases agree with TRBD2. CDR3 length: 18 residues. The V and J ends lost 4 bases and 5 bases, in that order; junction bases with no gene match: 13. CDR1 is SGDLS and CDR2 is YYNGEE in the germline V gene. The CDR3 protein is CASSPSGLAGVWAETQYF. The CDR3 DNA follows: TGTGCCAGCAGCCCTTCGGGACTAGCGGGGGTTTGGGCCGAGACCCAGTACTTC.

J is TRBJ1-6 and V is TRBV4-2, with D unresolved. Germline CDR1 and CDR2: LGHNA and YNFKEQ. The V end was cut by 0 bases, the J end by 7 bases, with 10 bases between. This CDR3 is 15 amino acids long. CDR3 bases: TGTGCCAGCAGCCAAGAGGGCCAGCCGAATTCACCCCTCCACTTT. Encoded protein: CASSQEGQPNSPLHF.

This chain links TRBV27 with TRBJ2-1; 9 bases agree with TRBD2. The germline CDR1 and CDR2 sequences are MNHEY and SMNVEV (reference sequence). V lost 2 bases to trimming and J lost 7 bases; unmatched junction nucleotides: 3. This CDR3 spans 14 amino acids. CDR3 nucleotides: TGTGCCAGCAGTTTAAGGCTAGCGGGGAATGAGCAGTTCTTC. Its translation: CASSLRLAGNEQFF.

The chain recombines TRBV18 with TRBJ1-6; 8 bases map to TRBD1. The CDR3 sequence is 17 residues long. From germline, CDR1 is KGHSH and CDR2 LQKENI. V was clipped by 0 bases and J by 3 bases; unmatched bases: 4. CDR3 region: CASSPPGTGLYNSPLHF. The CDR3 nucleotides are TGTGCCAGCTCACCACCCGGGACAGGCCTCTATAATTCACCCCTCCACTTT. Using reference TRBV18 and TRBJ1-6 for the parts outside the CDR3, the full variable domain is NAGVMQNPRHLVRRRGQEARLRCSPMKGHSHVYWYRQLPEEGLKFMVYLQKENIIDESGMPKERFSAEFPKEGPSILRIQQVVRGDSAAYFCASSPPGTGLYNSPLHFGNGTRLTVT.

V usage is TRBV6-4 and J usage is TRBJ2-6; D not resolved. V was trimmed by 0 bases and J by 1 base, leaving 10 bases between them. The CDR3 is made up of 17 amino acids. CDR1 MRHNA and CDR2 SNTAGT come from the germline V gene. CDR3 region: CASSDSDGESGANVLTF. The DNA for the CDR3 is TGTGCCAGCAGTGACTCGGACGGTGAGTCTGGGGCCAACGTCCTGACTTTC.

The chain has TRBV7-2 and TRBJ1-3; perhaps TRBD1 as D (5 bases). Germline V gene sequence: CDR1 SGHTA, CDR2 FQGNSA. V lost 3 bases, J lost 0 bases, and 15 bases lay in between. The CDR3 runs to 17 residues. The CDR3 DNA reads TGTGCCAGCAGCTTCGTTGGGACTCCCTCCTCTGGAAACACCATATATTTT. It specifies CASSFVGTPSSGNTIYF.

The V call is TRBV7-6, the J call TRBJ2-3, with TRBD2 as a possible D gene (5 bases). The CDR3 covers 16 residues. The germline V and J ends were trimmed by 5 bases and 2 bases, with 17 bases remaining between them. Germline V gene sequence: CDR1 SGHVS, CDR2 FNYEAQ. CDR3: CASSPRLHQTTDTQYF. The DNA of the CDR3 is TGTGCCAGCAGCCCGAGACTACACCAGACCACAGATACGCAGTATTTT.

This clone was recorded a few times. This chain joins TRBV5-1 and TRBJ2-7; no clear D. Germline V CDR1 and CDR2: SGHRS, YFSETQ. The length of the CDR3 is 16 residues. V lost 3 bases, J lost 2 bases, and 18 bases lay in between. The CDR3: CASSSASWPSPYEQYF. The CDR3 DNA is TGCGCCAGCAGCTCGGCGTCATGGCCATCTCCCTACGAGCAGTACTTC. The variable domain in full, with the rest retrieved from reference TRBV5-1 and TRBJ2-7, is KAGVTQTPRYLIKTRGQQVTLSCSPISGHRSVSWYQQTPGQGLQFLFEYFSETQRNKGNFPGRFSGRQFSNSRSEMNVSTLELGDSALYLCASSSASWPSPYEQYFGPGTRLTVT.

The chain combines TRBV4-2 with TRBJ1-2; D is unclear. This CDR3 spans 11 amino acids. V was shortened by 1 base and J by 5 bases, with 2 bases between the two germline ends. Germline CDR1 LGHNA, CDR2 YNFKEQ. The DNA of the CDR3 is TGTGCCAGCAGCCAAGGGTATGGCTACACCTTC. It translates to CASSQGYGYTF.

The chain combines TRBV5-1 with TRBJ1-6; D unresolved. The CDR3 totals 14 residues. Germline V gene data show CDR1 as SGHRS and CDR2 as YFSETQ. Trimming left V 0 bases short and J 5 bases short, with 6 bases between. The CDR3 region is CASSLVTDNSPLHF. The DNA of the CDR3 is TGCGCCAGCAGCTTGGTAACAGATAATTCACCCCTCCACTTT.

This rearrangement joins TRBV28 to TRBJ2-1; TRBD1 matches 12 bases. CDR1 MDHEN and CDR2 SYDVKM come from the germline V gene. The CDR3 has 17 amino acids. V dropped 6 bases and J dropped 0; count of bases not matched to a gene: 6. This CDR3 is CASRGDRGPSSYNEQFF. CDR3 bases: TGTGCCAGCAGGGGGGACAGGGGGCCAAGCTCCTACAATGAGCAGTTCTTC. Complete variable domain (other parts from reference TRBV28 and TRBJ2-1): DVKVTQSSRYLVKRTGEKVFLECVQDMDHENMFWYRQDPGLGLRLIYFSYDVKMKEKGDIPEGYSVSREKKERFSLILESASTNQTSMYLCASRGDRGPSSYNEQFFGPGTRLTVL.

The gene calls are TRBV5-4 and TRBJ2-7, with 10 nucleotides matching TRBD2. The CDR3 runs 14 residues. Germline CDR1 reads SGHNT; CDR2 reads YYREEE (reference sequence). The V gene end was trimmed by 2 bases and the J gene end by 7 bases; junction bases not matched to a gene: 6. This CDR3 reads CASSLSGGAGEQYF. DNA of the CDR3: TGTGCCAGCAGCTTAAGCGGGGGGGCTGGAGAGCAGTACTTC.

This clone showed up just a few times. The CDR3, as DNA: TGTGCCAGCAGCATTAATCAGGAGGAGCAGTACTTC. Protein: CASSINQEEQYF. The gene calls are TRBV7-2 and TRBJ2-7; D not certain. CDR1 SGHTA and CDR2 FQGNSA come from the germline V gene. Between the trimmed V and J ends, which lost 5 bases and 7 bases, there was a span of 12 bases. The CDR3 is 12 residues long.

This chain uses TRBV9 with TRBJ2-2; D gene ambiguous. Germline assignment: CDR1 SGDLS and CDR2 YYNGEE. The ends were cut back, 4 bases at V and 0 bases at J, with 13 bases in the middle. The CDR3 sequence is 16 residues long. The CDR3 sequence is CASSRSGTANTGELFF. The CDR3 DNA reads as TGTGCCAGCAGCCGCTCCGGAACGGCGAACACCGGGGAGCTGTTTTTT.